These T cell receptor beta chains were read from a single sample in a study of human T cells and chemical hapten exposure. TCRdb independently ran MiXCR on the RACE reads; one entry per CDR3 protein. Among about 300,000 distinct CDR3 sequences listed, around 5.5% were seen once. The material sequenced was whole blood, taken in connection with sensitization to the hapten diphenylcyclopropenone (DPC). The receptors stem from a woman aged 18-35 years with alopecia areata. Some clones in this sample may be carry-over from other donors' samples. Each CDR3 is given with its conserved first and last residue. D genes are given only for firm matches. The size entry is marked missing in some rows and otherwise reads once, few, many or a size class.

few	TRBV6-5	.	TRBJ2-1	CASSYSEGFDEQFF	TGTGCCAGCAGTTACTCGGAGGGGTTCGATGAGCAGTTCTTC
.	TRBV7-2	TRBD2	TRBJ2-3	CASSLAGTTLNTQYF	TGTGCCAGCAGCTTAGCCGGGACTACCTTAAATACGCAGTATTTT
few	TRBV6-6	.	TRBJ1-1	CASSSAGWRNTEAFF	TGTGCCAGCAGTTCTGCGGGTTGGAGGAACACTGAAGCTTTCTTT
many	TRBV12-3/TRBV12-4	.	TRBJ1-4	CASSSGTYEKLFF	TGTGCCAGCAGTTCCGGGACTTATGAAAAACTGTTTTTT
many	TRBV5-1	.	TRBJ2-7	CASSWTGTGYEQYF	TGCGCCAGCAGCTGGACGGGGACCGGCTACGAGCAGTACTTC
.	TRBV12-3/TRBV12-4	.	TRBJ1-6	CASRGQFNSPLHF	TGTGCCAGCAGAGGACAGTTCAATTCACCCCTCCACTTT
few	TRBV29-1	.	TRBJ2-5	CSAKGGTGGETQYF	TGCAGCGCCAAGGGCGGCACAGGAGGCGAGACCCAGTACTTC
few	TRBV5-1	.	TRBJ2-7	CASSPENAEQYF	TGCGCCAGCAGCCCCGAGAATGCGGAGCAGTACTTC
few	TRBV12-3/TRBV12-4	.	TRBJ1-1	CASSLTRGIEAFF	TGTGCCAGCAGTTTAACACGGGGAATAGAAGCTTTCTTT
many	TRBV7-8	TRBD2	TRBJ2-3	CASSPKRGSTDTQYF	TGTGCCAGCAGCCCGAAGCGGGGAAGCACAGATACGCAGTATTTT
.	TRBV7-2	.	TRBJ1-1	CASSLVAVIEAFF	TGTGCCAGCAGCTTAGTGGCAGTGATTGAAGCTTTCTTT
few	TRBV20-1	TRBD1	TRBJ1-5	CSAKTGEHQPQHF	TGCAGTGCCAAGACAGGGGAGCATCAGCCCCAGCATTTT
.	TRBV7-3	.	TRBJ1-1	CASRRSSMNTEAFF	TGTGCCAGCAGGAGAAGTAGCATGAACACTGAAGCTTTCTTT
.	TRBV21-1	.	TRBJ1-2	CASPDGSYGGYTF	TGTGCCAGCCCCGATGGGAGCTATGGAGGCTACACCTTC
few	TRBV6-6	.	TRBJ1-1	CASSYAGIEAFF	TGTGCCAGCAGTTACGCCGGGATTGAAGCTTTCTTT
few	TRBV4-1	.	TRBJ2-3	CASSQDRHTDTQYF	TGCGCCAGCAGCCAAGATCGTCACACAGATACGCAGTATTTT
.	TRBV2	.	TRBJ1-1	CASKTDMNTEAFF	TGTGCCAGCAAGACGGACATGAACACTGAAGCTTTCTTT
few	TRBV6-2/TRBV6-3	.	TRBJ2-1	CASKRDGGPNEQFF	TGTGCCAGCAAAAGGGACGGGGGTCCCAATGAGCAGTTCTTC
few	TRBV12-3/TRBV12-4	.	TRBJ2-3	CASALGQHTDTQYF	TGTGCCAGCGCCCTAGGGCAGCACACAGATACGCAGTATTTT
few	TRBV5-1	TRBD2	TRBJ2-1	CASSLAGGPGNEQFF	TGCGCCAGCAGCTTAGCGGGGGGGCCTGGCAATGAGCAGTTCTTC
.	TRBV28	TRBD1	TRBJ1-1	CASSFPGQGGNTEAFF	TGTGCCAGCAGTTTTCCCGGACAGGGGGGGAACACTGAAGCTTTCTTT
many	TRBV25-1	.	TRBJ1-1	CASSEGGRTEAFF	TGTGCCAGCAGTGAAGGGGGGAGGACTGAAGCTTTCTTT
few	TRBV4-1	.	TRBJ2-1	CASSQDVRGQRNNEQFF	TGCGCCAGCAGCCAAGACGTGCGGGGGCAGAGAAACAATGAGCAGTTCTTC